This paragraph covers one TCR beta chain sequence. Its antigen remains unidentified. TCRdb used MiXCR to reprocess the 5' RACE reads, holding one entry per CDR3 protein. The sample includes some 340,000 distinct CDR3 sequences, around a tenth of them seen just once. This sample is part of a study of T cells after yellow fever vaccination. Study-wide results and limits: A small proportion of clonotypes was detected in both the CD4 and CD8 compartments.

V dropped 7 bases and J dropped 5 bases, with 15 bases sitting between them. Germline V lookup: CDR1 SGHRS, CDR2 YFSETQ. The CDR3 length is 14 residues. The TCR comes from a young man who received the YFV17D yellow fever vaccine. The material sequenced was CD4+ T cells sorted from PBMCs, taken 45 days after the yellow fever booster vaccination. The chain combines TRBV5-1 with TRBJ1-4; D perhaps matches TRBD1 (6 bases). The CDR3 loop is CASREGQPNEKLFF. The CDR3 nucleotides are TGCGCCAGCCGCGAAGGACAGCCGAATGAAAAACTGTTTTTT.